These T cell receptor beta chains were read from a single sample in a study of blood T cell repertoires in COVID-19. Sequencing was performed with immunoSEQ multiplex PCR; in TCRdb, only in-frame clones are kept and a portion is missing. Here the sample spans about 110,000 clones, about 90% being singletons. The material sequenced was peripheral blood. Receptor source: a woman in her thirties with acute or convalescent COVID-19. The conserved cysteine and the conserved F or W are not part of the CDR3 here.

cdr3_aa v_call
SVLPGGGGNTEAF TRBV29-1
SASRGDQPQH TRBV20-1
ASSLSAYEQY TRBV6-5
ASSSGQGINEKLF TRBV19
ASSNRAQKQYEQY TRBV6-2/TRBV6-3
ASSLAGGSGELF TRBV11-3
ASSPAGRPILSGANVLT TRBV4-1
ATSEVASETQY TRBV24-1
ASSWTSKETQY TRBV7-2
ASSRDREETQY TRBV6-5
ASSPKLGAQGYT TRBV18
ATSRDSDRVAEAF TRBV15
SARAPDYQH TRBV20-1
ASSLDRSYEQY TRBV11-2
ASGLAGTGFPGELF TRBV12-5
ASRGAAQGPTEAF TRBV7-9
ASCGGGRLGGEQY TRBV3-1/TRBV3-2
AGRGGQGRYEQY TRBV2
SAEGGSVYGYT TRBV29-1
ASSQDSQTAGGYT TRBV4-1
ASSLEIDRDMHEQF TRBV7-8
ASSLAGRDNSPLH TRBV5-5
ASSPQGVGEQY TRBV7-9
ASVQTGRGGSNQPQH TRBV19
ASSERLISGNTIY TRBV6-1
ASRPSGRISYEQY TRBV5-6
ASSLEASGRGQY TRBV5-1
ASSFTGGRDTEAF TRBV5-1
ASSQGGGGVVVYGYT TRBV4-2
ATRGTGQGQYNEQF TRBV15
ASRGQVSGSPLH TRBV6-5
ASSSTSGGFNEQF TRBV11-3
ASTWDRNTEAF TRBV6-5
ASSLGSGSYNYGYT TRBV28
ASSYGENQPQH TRBV6-6
ASSLVRNTEAF TRBV28
ASSLEAAHTEAF TRBV28
ASSHWGLGTGSTGELF TRBV11-2
ATSAGTGGNSEAF TRBV24-1
ASSRGLKGAF TRBV19
AWSDPWRGELDEQF TRBV30
ASSSQGNTEAF TRBV6-6
ASRYRVNEKLF TRBV19
ASSLGQGARRTEAF TRBV18
ASSQYQGNYGYT TRBV4-3
ASSFTGNTEAF TRBV5-1
ASSQSIGLPIAGDTQY TRBV18
ATSRDPGLAGGEQY TRBV15
ASSHGTRLSEQF TRBV11-2
SASHPSGRGDTQY TRBV20-1